This TCR beta chain was sequenced for a study of cytomegalovirus exposure and HLA in healthy donors. The CDR3 is 15 residues long. After removal of 0 bases from V and 5 bases from J, the junction contained 5 bases not matched to a gene. Germline lookup yields CDR1 SGHKS and CDR2 YYEKEE (reference sequence). Findings and caveats of the study: Cytomegalovirus association was assigned to about 150 TCR beta chains. Specificity for CMV antigens was confirmed in vitro for three of the CMV-associated chains.

The study ran its PCR with 60 Vbeta and 13 Jbeta primers. Authors' analysis steps: Counted up in a later analysis, unique TCR beta chains came to about 80 million, with 9.5 million to 13 million shared. The repertoire was sequenced with immunoSEQ multiplex PCR; TCRdb's copy has only in-frame clones and lacks some. From that table come the V and J calls and clone size; the DNA was used to work out D and trimming. The top ten hold more than 2% of the sample, which has roughly 120,000 clones, around 86% seen once. Worth noting for this clone: Its antigen is currently unknown.

Material: PBMCs. This sequence was found in a woman in her 30s in good health and CMV-seronegative. The chain joins TRBV5-5 to TRBJ1-3; 7 nucleotides align to TRBD1. The CDR3 sequence: CASSLEGGQRNTIYF. CDR3 sequence (DNA): TGTGCCAGCAGCTTGGAAGGGGGCCAGAGAAACACCATATATTTT.